The 19 T cell receptor beta chains listed next were all sequenced from one sample in a study of shared clonotypes between healthy human individuals. Repertoires were generated with immunoSEQ multiplex PCR, while TCRdb's copy carries only in-frame clones and drops some. Of more than 600,000 clones listed, under 95% are singletons. CD8 cells regarded as naive lacked CD45RO, were positively chosen for CCR7, and omitted terminally differentiated effector memory CD45RA+ cells. What was sequenced was naive CD8+ T cells sorted from blood. The receptor set was obtained from a man between 25 and 39 years old in good health.

This chain uses TRBV15 with TRBJ2-3, with TRBD1 identical over 10 bases. This CDR3 spans 16 amino acids. Germline CDR1 and CDR2: LNHNV and YYDKDF (reference sequence). V shed 1 base, J shed 4 bases, and the junction held 5 bases outside the gene matches. CDR3 residues: CATSRGGTGVADTQYF. The CDR3 bases are TGTGCCACCAGCAGAGGGGGGACAGGGGTGGCAGATACGCAGTATTTT.

The chain links TRBV7-9 to TRBJ2-7; D remains unclear. The germline V gene encodes CDR1 SEHNR and CDR2 FQNEAQ (reference sequence). CDR3 length: 13 residues. With 2 bases removed from V and 5 bases from J, the gap between germline ends came to 10 bases. CDR3 protein: CASSLKIRDEQYF. Written as DNA, the CDR3 is TGTGCCAGCAGCTTAAAAATAAGGGACGAGCAGTACTTC.

This clone was counted once. Other nucleotide sequences from this sample produce the same CDR3. This chain uses TRBV7-9 with TRBJ2-1; D gene ambiguous. Trimming removed 1 base at V and 10 bases at J, with 5 bases between. Germline V CDR1 and CDR2: SEHNR, FQNEAQ (reference sequence). CDR3 length: 11 amino acids. In DNA, the CDR3 is TGTGCCAGCAGCTTAGGACCGGAGCAGTTCTTC. Encoded protein: CASSLGPEQFF. The full variable domain, rest sourced from reference TRBV7-9 and TRBJ2-1, is DTGVSQNPRHKITKRGQNVTFRCDPISEHNRLYWYRQTLGQGPEFLTYFQNEAQLEKSRLLSDRFSAERPKGSFSTLEIQRTEQGDSAMYLCASSLGPEQFFGPGTRLTVL.

This chain uses TRBV7-9 with TRBJ2-1; 8 bases line up with TRBD2. V was clipped by 4 bases and J by 4 bases; unmatched bases: 9. CDR3 length equals 16 residues. Per the germline V gene, CDR1 is SEHNR and CDR2 is FQNEAQ (reference sequence). CDR3 loop: CASSSPIAGMYNEQFF. DNA of the CDR3: TGTGCCAGCAGCTCCCCAATAGCGGGAATGTACAATGAGCAGTTCTTC.

This clone was counted once. The chain uses TRBV27 and TRBJ2-1, with 10 nucleotides matching TRBD2. The J segment lost 7 bases and the V segment lost 3 bases, leaving 12 bases of the junction unmatched. The germline V gene has CDR1 MNHEY and CDR2 SMNVEV (reference sequence). The CDR3 sequence is 17 residues long. The CDR3 protein is CASSFFSTGTSDNEQFF. CDR3 coding DNA: TGTGCCAGCAGTTTCTTCTCAACCGGGACTAGCGATAATGAGCAGTTCTTC.

The V call is TRBV9, the J call TRBJ1-2, with a tentative D call TRBD1 (5 bases). Germline assignment: CDR1 SGDLS and CDR2 YYNGEE. The germline V and J ends were trimmed by 0 bases and 0 bases, with 12 bases remaining between them. This CDR3 is built from 16 residues. CDR3 in DNA: TGTGCCAGCAGCGTAGGGCTAGGGACTCCTAACTATGGCTACACCTTC. Amino acids: CASSVGLGTPNYGYTF.

This rearrangement joins TRBV5-4 to TRBJ2-7; 8 bases agree with TRBD1. Germline V gene data show CDR1 as SGHNT and CDR2 as YYREEE (reference sequence). CDR3 length: 14 residues. V dropped 2 bases and J dropped 4; count of bases not matched to a gene: 5. CDR3 nucleotide sequence: TGTGCCAGCAGCTTTTCGCAGGGGGCGTACGAGCAGTACTTC. Its protein product is CASSFSQGAYEQYF.

The chain is built from TRBV10-1 and TRBJ2-1, with D possibly TRBD2 on 5 matching bases. Trimming shortened V by 3 bases and J by 2 bases, and 11 bases separated the two germline ends. Germline V gene sequence: CDR1 WNHNN, CDR2 SYGVQD (reference sequence). This CDR3 has 15 amino acids. The CDR3 spells CASSDPLGAYNEQFF. The CDR3 bases are TGCGCCAGCAGTGACCCTCTCGGGGCCTACAATGAGCAGTTCTTC.

This clone was counted a single time. The chain employs TRBV30 and TRBJ2-1; no clear D gene. There are 14 residues in the CDR3. Germline V gene data show CDR1 as GTSNPN and CDR2 as SVGIG (reference sequence). V gave up 2 bases and J gave up 6 bases, with 14 bases separating them. The CDR3 region has the DNA TGTGCCTGGAGTATAGCCAACCGCCCCAATGAGCAGTTCTTC. Translating gives CAWSIANRPNEQFF.

About this clone itself: One end of the junction is discordant with germline, which a read error may explain. The rearrangement joins TRBV7-7 to TRBJ2-3, with 9 nucleotides matching TRBD2. The V gene's germline CDR1 is SSHAT and CDR2 FNYEAQ (reference sequence). The CDR3 runs 17 residues. CDR3 bases: TGTGCTAGCAGGCGCGCGAAGGCGGGAGGGCCTCCAGATACGCAGTATTTT. Protein sequence: CASRRAKAGGPPDTQYF.

The rearrangement links TRBV2 to TRBJ1-4, with 9 bases identical to TRBD1. Germline V gives CDR1 SNHLY, CDR2 FYNNEI. V trimming: 11 bases; J trimming: 5 bases; junction bases outside the gene matches: 6. This CDR3 comprises 13 residues. The CDR3 reads CAEQGAKNEKLFF. CDR3 bases: TGTGCCGAACAGGGGGCCAAGAATGAAAAACTGTTTTTT.

CDR3 loop: CASSKTSGRAYNEQFF. In DNA, the CDR3 is TGTGCCAGCAGCAAGACTAGCGGGAGGGCCTACAATGAGCAGTTCTTC. The V call is TRBV7-6, the J call TRBJ2-1; 14 positions agree with TRBD2. Per the germline V gene, CDR1 is SGHVS and CDR2 is FNYEAQ. There are 16 residues in the CDR3. Trimming removed 5 bases from V and 2 bases from J; junction bases left unmatched: 2.

The CDR3 DNA sequence: TGTGCCAGTAGTACGACAGGGGGCGCCGAGCAGTACTTC. This codes for CASSTTGGAEQYF. The V gene is TRBV19, the J gene TRBJ2-7; 10 bases align to TRBD1. The CDR3 has 13 amino acids. Trimming removed 4 bases from V and 6 bases from J; junction bases left unmatched: 3. From germline, CDR1 is LNHDA and CDR2 SQIVND (reference sequence).

V and J are TRBV2 and TRBJ2-1; 13 bases are a match to TRBD2. V was pared by 7 bases and J by 11 bases, with 11 bases of the junction left unmatched. The germline V gene encodes CDR1 SNHLY and CDR2 FYNNEI. The CDR3 spans 15 residues. The CDR3 here is CASTKGTSGTPKQFF. CDR3 bases: TGTGCCAGCACCAAGGGGACTAGCGGGACTCCGAAGCAGTTCTTC.

In the case of this clone: This specimen includes other DNA sequences encoding the same CDR3. J is TRBJ1-1 and V is TRBV5-1; tentatively, D is TRBD1 (5 bases). V shed 2 bases and J shed 5 bases, with 7 bases lying between them. The CDR3 sequence is 12 residues long. From germline, CDR1 is SGHRS and CDR2 YFSETQ. CDR3 sequence (DNA): TGCGCCAGCAGCTTTGGGGGGACTGAAGCTTTCTTT. Amino acids: CASSFGGTEAFF.

The gene calls are TRBV5-4 and TRBJ2-7; TRBD2 aligns across 11 bases. Germline CDR1 SGHNT, CDR2 YYREEE (reference sequence). This CDR3 contains 15 residues. The ends lost 0 bases at V and 1 base at J; junction bases unmatched: 0. CDR3 region: CASSLGTSGSYEQYF. In DNA, the CDR3 is TGTGCCAGCAGCTTGGGGACTAGCGGGTCCTACGAGCAGTACTTC.

The table lists this clone with a count of one. V is TRBV11-3 and J is TRBJ2-2; D ambiguous. Germline CDR1 reads SGHNT; CDR2 reads YENEEA. V was trimmed by 3 bases and J by 4 bases, leaving 6 bases between them. CDR3 length: 13 residues. The CDR3 region is CASSFDPTGELFF. The CDR3 nucleotides read TGTGCCAGCAGCTTTGACCCCACCGGGGAGCTGTTTTTT. Using reference TRBV11-3 and TRBJ2-2 for the parts outside the CDR3, the full variable domain is EAGVVQSPRYKIIEKKQPVAFWCNPISGHNTLYWYLQNLGQGPELLIRYENEEAVDDSQLPKDRFSAERLKGVDSTLKIQPAELGDSAVYLCASSFDPTGELFFGEGSRLTVL.

This clone occurred once. The chain joins TRBV6-5 to TRBJ2-7; D is unclear. V dropped 8 bases and J dropped 3 bases, with 11 bases sitting between them. The CDR3 is made up of 12 amino acids. In germline, CDR1 is MNHEY, CDR2 SVGAGI. The CDR3 is CASSRYGYEQYF. The CDR3 nucleotides are TGTGCCAGCTCTCGGTACGGCTACGAGCAGTACTTC.

The J gene is TRBJ1-1, the V gene TRBV5-6, with D unclear. The CDR3 is made up of 14 amino acids. V was trimmed by 0 bases and J by 8 bases, leaving 14 bases between them. Germline loops: CDR1 SGHDT, CDR2 YYEEEE. In DNA form, the CDR3 reads TGTGCCAGCAGCTTGGATGGTGGATGGGAAGAAGCTTTCTTT. It translates to CASSLDGGWEEAFF.